The 22 T cell receptor beta chains below come from one sample, sequenced in a study of T cell repertoires in cytomegalovirus infection. Their antigen targets remain unknown. TCRdb reanalysed the reads using MiXCR and keeps one entry per CDR3 protein. The sample carries around 340,000 distinct CDR3 sequences, 25% to 30% recorded once. This specimen was cultured PBMCs, taken from culture after CMV antigen stimulation. The source is a human donor in good health (CMV status not recorded). Some clones in this sample may be carry-over from other donors' samples.

This clonotype was seen more than once but under ten times. The rearrangement joins TRBV6-1 to TRBJ2-3, with 9 bases identical to TRBD1. After removal of 5 bases from V and 6 bases from J, the junction contained 3 bases not matched to a gene. This CDR3 has 13 residues. From germline, CDR1 is MNHNS and CDR2 SASEGT. CDR3 nucleotide sequence: TGTGCCAGCAGTAAAGGACAGGGGGATACGCAGTATTTT. It specifies CASSKGQGDTQYF.

This clonotype was recorded a few times. V usage is TRBV12-3 or TRBV12-4 and J usage is TRBJ2-5, with D possibly being TRBD2 (7 bases). The length of the CDR3 is 18 residues. V lost 6 bases to trimming and J lost 4 bases, with 27 bases between them. CDR3 in amino acids: CASSLWGGGASRGETQYF. CDR3 bases: TGTGCCAGCAGCCTTTGGGGGGGGGGGGCCTCAAGAGGAGAGACCCAGTACTTC.

Sample share makes this clonotype medium-sized. The J gene is TRBJ2-2, the V gene TRBV7-6, with D possibly TRBD1 on 6 matching bases. There are 14 residues in the CDR3. The V gene lost 3 bases and the J gene lost 1 base, with 6 bases spanning the gap. CDR1 and CDR2 from the germline V gene are SGHVS and FNYEAQ. The CDR3 here is CASSFRGNTGELFF. CDR3 in DNA: TGTGCCAGCAGCTTCAGGGGGAACACCGGGGAGCTGTTTTTT.

This CDR3 reads CASTSSGGPYNEQFF. The CDR3 region has the DNA TGTGCCAGCACCTCTAGCGGGGGGCCCTACAATGAGCAGTTCTTC. The rearrangement joins TRBV11-2 to TRBJ2-1; 11 bases are shared with TRBD2. Looked up from germline, CDR1 is SGHAT and CDR2 is FQNNGV. J was trimmed by 2 bases and V by 7 bases; bases with no gene match: 4. The CDR3 runs 15 residues.

The chain uses TRBV19 and TRBJ2-1; TRBD2 aligns across 7 bases. With 3 bases clipped from V and 4 bases from J, the junction kept 3 bases outside the gene matches. Germline loops: CDR1 LNHDA, CDR2 SQIVND (reference sequence). This CDR3 is built from 14 residues. The CDR3 reads CASSIQAGYNEQFF. The CDR3 nucleotides are TGTGCCAGTAGTATTCAAGCGGGGTACAATGAGCAGTTCTTC.

V and J are TRBV7-2 and TRBJ1-5, with D maybe TRBD1 (6 bases). The CDR3 is made up of 15 amino acids. Germline V gene data show CDR1 as SGHTA and CDR2 as FQGNSA. The germline V and J ends were trimmed by 5 bases and 0 bases, with 11 bases remaining between them. The CDR3 protein is CASSQDSYSNQPQHF. CDR3 nucleotides: TGTGCCAGCAGCCAGGACAGCTATAGCAATCAGCCCCAGCATTTT.

This clonotype was picked up a small number of times. The chain uses TRBV20-1 and TRBJ1-3, with D possibly matching TRBD1 (6 bases). The ends were cut back, 3 bases at V and 0 bases at J, with 9 bases in the middle. This CDR3 has 14 amino acids. In germline, CDR1 is DFQATT, CDR2 SNEGSKA (reference sequence). CDR3 sequence (DNA): TGCAGTGCTAGCGACAGGAACTCTGGAAACACCATATATTTT. Translated: CSASDRNSGNTIYF.

This clonotype was seen a handful of times. The chain is built from TRBV12-3 or TRBV12-4 and TRBJ2-3, with 11 bases fitting TRBD2. The V gene end was trimmed by 2 bases and the J gene end by 7 bases; junction bases not matched to a gene: 2. This CDR3 has 14 amino acids. The CDR3 coding sequence is TGTGCCAGCAGTTTAACTAGCGGGGGAAATACGCAGTATTTT. Translating it yields CASSLTSGGNTQYF.

The CDR3 bases are TGTGCCAGCAGCCCGAGGGGGTACGTGAACACTGAAGCTTTCTTT. It translates to CASSPRGYVNTEAFF. The genes are TRBV6-1 and TRBJ1-1, with TRBD1 as a possible D gene (6 bases). CDR1 is MNHNS and CDR2 is SASEGT in the germline V gene. The CDR3 covers 15 residues. The V end was cut by 6 bases, the J end by 0 bases, with 14 bases between.

The J gene is TRBJ1-2, the V gene TRBV10-3; no clear D. Trimming stripped 0 bases from V and 8 bases from J, with 13 bases between. In germline, CDR1 is ENHRY, CDR2 SYGVKD. The CDR3 covers 14 residues. CDR3 protein: CAISESAPSRGYTF. In nucleotides, the CDR3 is TGTGCCATCAGTGAGTCCGCCCCCTCAAGGGGCTACACCTTC.

The rearrangement joins TRBV20-1 to TRBJ2-7; the match to TRBD2 covers 8 bases. CDR3 length equals 14 residues. Losses at the gene ends were 6 bases for V and 6 bases for J; bases not matched to a gene: 13. CDR1 and CDR2 from the germline V gene are DFQATT and SNEGSKA (reference sequence). CDR3 coding DNA: TGCAGTGCCCCTCAAGGAGCGGGAGTAGGCGAGCAGTACTTC. As protein: CSAPQGAGVGEQYF.

This rearrangement joins TRBV7-9 to TRBJ2-6; 12 bases are a match to TRBD1. The V gene end was trimmed by 5 bases and the J gene end by 2 bases; junction bases not matched to a gene: 10. The CDR3 spans 19 residues. Germline values: CDR1 SEHNR, CDR2 FQNEAQ (reference sequence). DNA of the CDR3: TGTGCCAGCAGCGCTCTAGGGGACAGGGGGCGGACTGGGGCCAACGTCCTGACTTTC. This encodes CASSALGDRGRTGANVLTF.

The V call is TRBV30, the J call TRBJ2-1, with 10 positions matching TRBD1. The CDR3 extends over 17 amino acids. Germline assignment: CDR1 GTSNPN and CDR2 SVGIG (reference sequence). V shed 2 bases, J shed 0 bases, and the junction held 7 bases outside the gene matches. The CDR3 nucleotides are TGTGCCTGGAGTCGGGACAGGGGCCCTAGCTCCTACAATGAGCAGTTCTTC. Translation: CAWSRDRGPSSYNEQFF.

V usage is TRBV4-2 and J usage is TRBJ2-7; 8 positions agree with TRBD2. The CDR3 has 15 amino acids. Germline lookup yields CDR1 LGHNA and CDR2 YNFKEQ. The J segment lost 1 base and the V segment lost 2 bases, leaving 4 bases of the junction unmatched. The CDR3 nucleotides are TGTGCCAGCAGCCAACTCACTAGCGGATCCTACGAGCAGTACTTC. It encodes CASSQLTSGSYEQYF.

Many counts were recorded for this clonotype. The CDR3 DNA sequence: TGTGCCAGCAGCCAAACCGGGAGTGGCTATGAGCAGTTCTTC. It yields the protein CASSQTGSGYEQFF. The rearrangement uses TRBV7-2 and TRBJ2-1, with a weak D call TRBD2 (6 bases). The CDR3 contains 14 residues. Per germline, CDR1 SGHTA and CDR2 FQGNSA. V shed 5 bases and J shed 8 bases, with 16 bases lying between them.

Remarks on this clonotype: A read error may be the cause here, since a much bigger clone is one base away. It is likely a read error, because the conserved phenylalanine at the end of the CDR3 is missing. The J gene is TRBJ2-7, the V gene TRBV7-2; D not certain. The ends were cut back, 3 bases at V and 0 bases at J, with 9 bases in the middle. The CDR3 extends over 14 amino acids. Germline V CDR1 and CDR2: SGHTA, FQGNSA. The CDR3 region is CASSLGGLSYEQYY. The DNA of the CDR3 is TGTGCCAGCAGCTTGGGCGGTCTCTCCTACGAGCAGTACTAC.

In this sample, this clonotype turned up many times. The chain recombines TRBV27 with TRBJ2-7; D unresolved. The CDR3 runs 13 residues. Trimming removed 6 bases at V and 0 bases at J, with 9 bases between. The V gene's germline CDR1 is MNHEY and CDR2 SMNVEV (reference sequence). The CDR3 DNA sequence: TGTGCCAGCAGCCCCAGGAGCTCCTACGAGCAGTACTTC. Amino acids: CASSPRSSYEQYF.

This chain joins TRBV12-3 or TRBV12-4 and TRBJ1-4, with TRBD1 identical over 10 bases. This CDR3 region has 15 residues. V dropped 5 bases and J dropped 10; count of bases not matched to a gene: 10. Here the CDR3 reads CASSATGDRGAKLFF. The DNA for the CDR3 is TGTGCCAGCAGTGCCACAGGGGACAGGGGAGCAAAACTGTTTTTT.

The chain is built from TRBV25-1 and TRBJ2-1, with D unresolved. CDR1 and CDR2 from the germline V gene are MGHDK and SYGVNS. The length of the CDR3 is 12 residues. Trimming shortened V by 4 bases and J by 9 bases, and 10 bases separated the two germline ends. CDR3 coding DNA: TGTGCCAGCAGTGTCCCCACGGGTGAGCAGTTCTTC. Protein sequence: CASSVPTGEQFF.

The chain recombines TRBV6-1 with TRBJ1-1; TRBD1 aligns across 7 bases. Germline lookup yields CDR1 MNHNS and CDR2 SASEGT. V shed 4 bases, J shed 4 bases, and the junction held 3 bases outside the gene matches. The CDR3 consists of 13 residues. CDR3 in amino acids: CASSARGSTEAFF. The CDR3 bases are TGTGCCAGCAGTGCCAGGGGGAGCACTGAAGCTTTCTTT.

V gene TRBV7-9 combines with J gene TRBJ2-6; 7 bases are shared with TRBD1. Germline CDR1 reads SEHNR; CDR2 reads FQNEAQ (reference sequence). This CDR3 comprises 18 residues. The junction had 10 bases not matched to a gene; V was cut back by 5 bases and J by 0 bases. The CDR3 DNA reads TGTGCCAGCAGCAAAGGGACAGATCTACCCTCTGGGGCCAACGTCCTGACTTTC. This translates into CASSKGTDLPSGANVLTF.

V and J are TRBV2 and TRBJ1-3; D unresolved. CDR3 length: 14 amino acids. The germline V gene has CDR1 SNHLY and CDR2 FYNNEI. Trimming cost V 3 bases and J 0 bases, with 6 bases left between them. CDR3 sequence: CASSDGSSGNTIYF. DNA for the CDR3: TGTGCCAGCAGTGACGGGAGCTCTGGAAACACCATATATTTT.